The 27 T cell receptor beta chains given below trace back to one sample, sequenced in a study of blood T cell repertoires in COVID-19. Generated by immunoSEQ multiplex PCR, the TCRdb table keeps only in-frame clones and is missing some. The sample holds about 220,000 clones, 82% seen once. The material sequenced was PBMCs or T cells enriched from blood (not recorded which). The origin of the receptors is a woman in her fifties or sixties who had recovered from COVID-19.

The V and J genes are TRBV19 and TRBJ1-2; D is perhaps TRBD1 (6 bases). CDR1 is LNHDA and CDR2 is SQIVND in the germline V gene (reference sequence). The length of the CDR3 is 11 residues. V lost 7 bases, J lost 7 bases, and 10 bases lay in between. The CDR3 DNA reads TGTGCCAGTAAAACAGGGCCTGGCTACACCTTC. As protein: CASKTGPGYTF. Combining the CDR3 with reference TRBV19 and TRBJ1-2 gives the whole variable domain DGGITQSPKYLFRKEGQNVTLSCEQNLNHDAMYWYRQDPGQGLRLIYYSQIVNDFQKGDIAEGYSVSREKKESFPLTVTSAQKNPTAFYLCASKTGPGYTFGSGTRLTVV.

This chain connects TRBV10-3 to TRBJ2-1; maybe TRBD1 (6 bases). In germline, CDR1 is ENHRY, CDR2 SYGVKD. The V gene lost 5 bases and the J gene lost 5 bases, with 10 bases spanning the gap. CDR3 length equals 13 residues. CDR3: CAISLNRDNEQFF. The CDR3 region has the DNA TGTGCCATCAGTTTAAACAGGGACAATGAGCAGTTCTTC.

CDR3 in DNA: TGTGCCAGTAGTGTTCGGACAGGGAATGGCTACACCTTC. As protein: CASSVRTGNGYTF. The genes are TRBV19 and TRBJ1-2; 8 positions match TRBD1. V dropped 5 bases and J dropped 6; count of bases not matched to a gene: 5. The CDR3 sequence is 13 residues long. CDR1 LNHDA and CDR2 SQIVND come from the germline V gene (reference sequence). The full variable domain, in which reference TRBV19 and TRBJ1-2 provide the parts outside the CDR3, is DGGITQSPKYLFRKEGQNVTLSCEQNLNHDAMYWYRQDPGQGLRLIYYSQIVNDFQKGDIAEGYSVSREKKESFPLTVTSAQKNPTAFYLCASSVRTGNGYTFGSGTRLTVV.

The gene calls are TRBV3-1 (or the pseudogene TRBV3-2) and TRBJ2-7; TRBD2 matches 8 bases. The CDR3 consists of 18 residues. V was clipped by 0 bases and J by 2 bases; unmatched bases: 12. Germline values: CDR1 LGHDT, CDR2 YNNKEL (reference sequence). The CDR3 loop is CASSQDWGISSGAYEQYF. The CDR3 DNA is TGTGCCAGCAGCCAAGATTGGGGCATAAGTAGCGGGGCCTACGAGCAGTACTTC.

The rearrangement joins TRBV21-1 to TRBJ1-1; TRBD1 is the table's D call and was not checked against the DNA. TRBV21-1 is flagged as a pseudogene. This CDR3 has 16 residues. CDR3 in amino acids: CAIKSGTGGRRTEAFF. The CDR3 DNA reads TGTGCCATAAAATCCGGGACAGGGGGCCGACGGACTGAAGCTTTCTTT.

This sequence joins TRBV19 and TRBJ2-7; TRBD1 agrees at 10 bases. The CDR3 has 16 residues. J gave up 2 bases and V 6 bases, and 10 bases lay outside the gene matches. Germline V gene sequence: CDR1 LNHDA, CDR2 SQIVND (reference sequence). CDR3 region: CASRGQGFLNPYEQYF. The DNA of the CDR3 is TGTGCCAGTAGGGGACAGGGGTTCTTAAATCCCTACGAGCAGTACTTC.

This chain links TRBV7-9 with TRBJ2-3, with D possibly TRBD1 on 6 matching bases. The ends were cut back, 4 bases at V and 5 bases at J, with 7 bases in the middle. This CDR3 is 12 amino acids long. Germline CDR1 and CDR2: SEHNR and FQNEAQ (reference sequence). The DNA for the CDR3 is TGTGCCAGCAGCTCAGGGGAAGATACGCAGTATTTT. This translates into CASSSGEDTQYF.

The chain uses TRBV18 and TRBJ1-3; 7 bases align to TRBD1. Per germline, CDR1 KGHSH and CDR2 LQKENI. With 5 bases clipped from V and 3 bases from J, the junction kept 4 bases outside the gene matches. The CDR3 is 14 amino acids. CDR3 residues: CASSSTGYGNTIYF. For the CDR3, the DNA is TGTGCCAGCTCATCGACAGGGTATGGAAACACCATATATTTT.

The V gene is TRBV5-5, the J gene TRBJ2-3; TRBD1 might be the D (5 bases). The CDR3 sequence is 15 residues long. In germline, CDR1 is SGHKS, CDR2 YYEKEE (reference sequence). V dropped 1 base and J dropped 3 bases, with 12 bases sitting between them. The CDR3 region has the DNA TGTGCCAGCAGCTTGATGTGGGGCGCGACAGATACGCAGTATTTT. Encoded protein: CASSLMWGATDTQYF.

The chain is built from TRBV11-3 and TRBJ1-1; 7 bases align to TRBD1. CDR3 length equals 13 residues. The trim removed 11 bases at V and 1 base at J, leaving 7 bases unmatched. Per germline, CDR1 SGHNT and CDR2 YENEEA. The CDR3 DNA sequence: TGTGCCTCACGAGGGGGCAAGAACACTGAAGCTTTCTTT. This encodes CASRGGKNTEAFF.

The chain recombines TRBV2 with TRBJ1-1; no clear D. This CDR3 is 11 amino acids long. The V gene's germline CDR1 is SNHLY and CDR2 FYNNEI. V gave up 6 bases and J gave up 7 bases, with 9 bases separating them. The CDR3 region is CASRFESEAFF. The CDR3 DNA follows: TGTGCCAGCAGGTTTGAGAGTGAAGCTTTCTTT.

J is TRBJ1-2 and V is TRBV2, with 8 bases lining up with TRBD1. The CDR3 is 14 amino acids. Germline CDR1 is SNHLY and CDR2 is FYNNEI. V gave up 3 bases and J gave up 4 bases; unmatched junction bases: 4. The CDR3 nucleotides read TGTGCCAGCAGTGATCCGGGACAGGCCTATGGCTACACCTTC. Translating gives CASSDPGQAYGYTF.

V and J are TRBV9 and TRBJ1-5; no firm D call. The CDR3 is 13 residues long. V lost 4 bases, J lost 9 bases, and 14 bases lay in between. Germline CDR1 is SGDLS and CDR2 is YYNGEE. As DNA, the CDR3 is TGTGCCAGCAGCCCAGGAGGTGGATCGCCCCAGCATTTT. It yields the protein CASSPGGGSPQHF.

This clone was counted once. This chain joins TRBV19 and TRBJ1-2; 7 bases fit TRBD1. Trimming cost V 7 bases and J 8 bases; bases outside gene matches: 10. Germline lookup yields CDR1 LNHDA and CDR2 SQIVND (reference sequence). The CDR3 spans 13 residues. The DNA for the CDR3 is TGTGCCAGTAACCCGGACAGGAATGAAGGCTACACCTTC. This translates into CASNPDRNEGYTF.

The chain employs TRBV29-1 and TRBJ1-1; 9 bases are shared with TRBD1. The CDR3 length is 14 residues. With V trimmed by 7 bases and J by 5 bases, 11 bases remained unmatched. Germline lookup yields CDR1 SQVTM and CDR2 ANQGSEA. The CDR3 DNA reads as TGCAGCGCTACCCCCGGGACAGGGACAACTGAAGCTTTCTTT. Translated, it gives CSATPGTGTTEAFF.

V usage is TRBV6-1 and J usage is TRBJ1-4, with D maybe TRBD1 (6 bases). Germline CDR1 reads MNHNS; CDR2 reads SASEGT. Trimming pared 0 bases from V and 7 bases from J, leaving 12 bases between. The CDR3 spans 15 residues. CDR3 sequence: CASSEAGGMVEKLFF. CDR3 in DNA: TGTGCCAGCAGTGAAGCAGGGGGTATGGTTGAAAAACTGTTTTTT.

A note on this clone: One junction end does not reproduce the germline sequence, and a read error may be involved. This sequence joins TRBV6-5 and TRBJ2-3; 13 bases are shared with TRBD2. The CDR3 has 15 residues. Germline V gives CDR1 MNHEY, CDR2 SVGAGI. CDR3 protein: CGSSSLAGGQDTQYF. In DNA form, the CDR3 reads TGTGGCAGCAGTTCACTAGCGGGGGGGCAAGATACGCAGTATTTT.

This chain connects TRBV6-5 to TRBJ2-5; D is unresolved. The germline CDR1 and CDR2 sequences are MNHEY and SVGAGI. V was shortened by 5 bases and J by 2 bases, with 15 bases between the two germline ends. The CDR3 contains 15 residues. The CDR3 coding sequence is TGTGCCAGCAGTACACACCTCGGAGCACAAGAGACCCAGTACTTC. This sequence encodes CASSTHLGAQETQYF.

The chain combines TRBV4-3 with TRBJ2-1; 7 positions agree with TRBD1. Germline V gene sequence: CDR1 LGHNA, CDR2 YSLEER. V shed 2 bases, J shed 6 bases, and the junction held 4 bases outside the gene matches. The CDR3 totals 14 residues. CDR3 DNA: TGCGCCAGCAGCCAACGTAGACAGGGCAATGAGCAGTTCTTC. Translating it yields CASSQRRQGNEQFF.

This chain's CDR3 is CASSYSTMVNTEAFF. The CDR3 coding sequence is TGTGCCAGCAGTTACTCGACTATGGTGAACACTGAAGCTTTCTTT. This chain joins TRBV6-2 or TRBV6-3 and TRBJ1-1; D ambiguous. Germline V gene lookup returns CDR1 MNHEY and CDR2 SVGEGT. Trimming stripped 0 bases from V and 0 bases from J, with 8 bases between. The CDR3 loop spans 15 amino acids.

The DNA for the CDR3 is TGTGCCAGCAGTGAGCCGGGACAGGGAGGAATCTACGAGCAGTACTTC. Translating gives CASSEPGQGGIYEQYF. The genes are TRBV6-2 or TRBV6-3 and TRBJ2-7; 9 bases fit TRBD1. CDR3 length equals 16 residues. After removal of 5 bases from V and 3 bases from J, the junction contained 11 bases not matched to a gene. Germline-derived CDR1 and CDR2 are MNHEY and SVGEGT.

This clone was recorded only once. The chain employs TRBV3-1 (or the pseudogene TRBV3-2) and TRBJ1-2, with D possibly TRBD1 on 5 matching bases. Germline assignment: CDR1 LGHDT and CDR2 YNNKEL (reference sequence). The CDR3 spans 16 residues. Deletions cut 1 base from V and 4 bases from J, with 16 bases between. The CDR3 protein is CASSQGQGTSGYGYTF. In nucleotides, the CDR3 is TGTGCCAGCAGCCAAGGGCAGGGCACCTCAGGCTATGGCTACACCTTC.

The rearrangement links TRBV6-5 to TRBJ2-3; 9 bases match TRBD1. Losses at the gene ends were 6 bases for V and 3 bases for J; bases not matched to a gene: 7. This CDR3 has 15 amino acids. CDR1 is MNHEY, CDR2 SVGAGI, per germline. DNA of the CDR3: TGTGCCAGCAGACCACAGGGGGCATCAACAGATACGCAGTATTTT. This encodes CASRPQGASTDTQYF.

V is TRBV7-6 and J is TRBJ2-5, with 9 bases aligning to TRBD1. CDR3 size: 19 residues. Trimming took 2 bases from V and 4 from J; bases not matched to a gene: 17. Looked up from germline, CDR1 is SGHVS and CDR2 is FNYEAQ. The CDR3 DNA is TGTGCCAGCAGCTTATATGCGGGGAGGACAGGGGAGAGTCGAGAGACCCAGTACTTC. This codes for CASSLYAGRTGESRETQYF.

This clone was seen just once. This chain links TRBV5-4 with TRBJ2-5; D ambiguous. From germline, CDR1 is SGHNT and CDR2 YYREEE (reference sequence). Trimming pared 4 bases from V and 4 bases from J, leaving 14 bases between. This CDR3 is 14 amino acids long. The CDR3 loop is CASSHPQQRETQYF. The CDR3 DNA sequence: TGTGCCAGCAGCCATCCCCAACAGAGAGAGACCCAGTACTTC.

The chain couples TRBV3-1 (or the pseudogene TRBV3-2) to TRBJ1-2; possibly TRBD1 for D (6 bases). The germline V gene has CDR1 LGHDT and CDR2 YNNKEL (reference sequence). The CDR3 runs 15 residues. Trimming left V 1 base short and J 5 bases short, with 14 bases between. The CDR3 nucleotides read TGTGCCAGCAGCCAAGGTGGACAGTCAGGTTATGGCTACACCTTC. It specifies CASSQGGQSGYGYTF.

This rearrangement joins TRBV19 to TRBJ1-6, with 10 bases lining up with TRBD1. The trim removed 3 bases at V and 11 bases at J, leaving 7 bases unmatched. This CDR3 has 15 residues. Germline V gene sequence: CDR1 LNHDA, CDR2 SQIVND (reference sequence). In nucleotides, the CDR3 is TGTGCCAGTAGTATTGGGGGGACAGGGGTAGCACCCCTCCACTTT. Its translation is CASSIGGTGVAPLHF.